The present TCR beta chain was sequenced within a study of blood T cell repertoires in COVID-19. Clones were read by immunoSEQ multiplex PCR, and TCRdb kept only the in-frame ones, dropping some. The sample carries roughly 290,000 clones, around 89% recorded once. CDR1 is SGHAT and CDR2 is FQDESV in the germline V gene (reference sequence). The trim removed 3 bases at V and 7 bases at J, leaving 3 bases unmatched. The CDR3 runs to 13 residues. Sequencing was performed on peripheral blood. This chain links TRBV11-1 with TRBJ2-1; 7 nucleotides line up with TRBD2. This clonotype originated in a man younger than 45 with acute or convalescent COVID-19. CDR3 coding DNA: TGTGCCAGCAGCTTTAAGGGAGGGAATGAGCAGTTCTTC. Protein: CASSFKGGNEQFF.